The 9 T cell receptor beta chains reported below all come from one sample, sequenced in a study of blood T cell repertoires in COVID-19. Using immunoSEQ multiplex PCR, the repertoire was profiled, and TCRdb retains in-frame clones only, with some absent. In the table there are approximately 120,000 clones, around 74% of which are singletons. Sequences were obtained from peripheral blood. Source of these receptors: a man older than 75 with COVID-19, enrolled during active disease.

The chain carries TRBV12-2 and TRBJ2-1; whether TRBD2, the table's D call, matches the DNA was not checked. TRBV12-2 is annotated as a pseudogene. The CDR3 sequence is 13 residues long. The CDR3 region has the DNA TGTGCAAGTCGCCGACGGGACTATCGAGAGCAGTTCTTC. It codes for CASRRRDYREQFF.

This clone has just one count. In DNA, the CDR3 is TGTGCCAGTACCCAAGACGGGGATTATGGCTACACCTTC. It specifies CASTQDGDYGYTF. V gene TRBV19 combines with J gene TRBJ1-2; D call uncertain. Germline CDR1 reads LNHDA; CDR2 reads SQIVND (reference sequence). V lost 7 bases to trimming and J lost 5 bases, with 14 bases between them. CDR3 length: 13 amino acids.

In DNA, the CDR3 is TGCGCCAGCAGCTACCCAGGGGACAATGAGCAGTTCTTC. Amino acids: CASSYPGDNEQFF. This chain joins TRBV5-1 and TRBJ2-1; tentatively, D is TRBD1 (6 bases). CDR3 length: 13 residues. Looked up from germline, CDR1 is SGHRS and CDR2 is YFSETQ. The V end lost 3 bases, the J end lost 5 bases, and 9 bases lay between the germline ends.

The chain carries TRBV4-3 and TRBJ2-5; D call uncertain. Germline-derived CDR1 and CDR2 are LGHNA and YSLEER. Trimming removed 1 base from V and 1 base from J, with 7 bases in between. CDR3 length: 14 amino acids. In DNA, the CDR3 is TGCGCCAGCAGCCAAGGACAATTCCAAGAGACCCAGTACTTC. This encodes CASSQGQFQETQYF.

The rearrangement links TRBV28 to TRBJ2-5; 8 bases are a match to TRBD2. The ends lost 3 bases at V and 2 bases at J; junction bases unmatched: 8. This CDR3 is 16 amino acids long. Germline lookup yields CDR1 MDHEN and CDR2 SYDVKM. Here the CDR3 reads CASSLDAGGLQETQYF. CDR3 coding DNA: TGTGCCAGCAGTTTGGATGCGGGAGGACTTCAAGAGACCCAGTACTTC.

CDR3 loop: CASSPFLAGGSETQYF. The CDR3, as DNA: TGTGCCAGCTCACCCTTTCTCGCGGGAGGGTCGGAGACCCAGTACTTC. The chain joins TRBV18 to TRBJ2-5; 9 bases are shared with TRBD2. Germline V gives CDR1 KGHSH, CDR2 LQKENI. The CDR3 runs 16 residues. V was pared by 3 bases and J by 5 bases, with 10 bases of the junction left unmatched.

The chain is built from TRBV12-3 or TRBV12-4 and TRBJ2-1; the match to TRBD1 covers 12 bases. The CDR3 loop spans 13 amino acids. The V and J ends lost 8 bases and 10 bases, in that order; junction bases with no gene match: 6. The CDR3 bases are TGTGCCAGCCGGGACAGGGGGCGGGAGGAGCAGTTCTTC. Protein product: CASRDRGREEQFF.

This clone was counted only a few times. The chain couples TRBV9 to TRBJ2-1, with 7 bases matching TRBD1. This CDR3 spans 16 amino acids. Germline V gene data show CDR1 as SGDLS and CDR2 as YYNGEE. Trimming took 2 bases from V and 0 from J; bases not matched to a gene: 5. The CDR3 DNA reads as TGTGCCAGCAGCGTTACAGGGGATAGCTCCTACAATGAGCAGTTCTTC. It translates to CASSVTGDSSYNEQFF.

The CDR3 loop is CASSVRYDSRHNEQFF. The CDR3 DNA reads as TGTGCCAGCAGCGTACGATATGATAGCCGGCACAATGAGCAGTTCTTC. The V call is TRBV9, the J call TRBJ2-1; the D is unclear. Germline assignment: CDR1 SGDLS and CDR2 YYNGEE. V was cut by 1 base and J by 5 bases, with 16 bases left in between. This CDR3 spans 16 amino acids.